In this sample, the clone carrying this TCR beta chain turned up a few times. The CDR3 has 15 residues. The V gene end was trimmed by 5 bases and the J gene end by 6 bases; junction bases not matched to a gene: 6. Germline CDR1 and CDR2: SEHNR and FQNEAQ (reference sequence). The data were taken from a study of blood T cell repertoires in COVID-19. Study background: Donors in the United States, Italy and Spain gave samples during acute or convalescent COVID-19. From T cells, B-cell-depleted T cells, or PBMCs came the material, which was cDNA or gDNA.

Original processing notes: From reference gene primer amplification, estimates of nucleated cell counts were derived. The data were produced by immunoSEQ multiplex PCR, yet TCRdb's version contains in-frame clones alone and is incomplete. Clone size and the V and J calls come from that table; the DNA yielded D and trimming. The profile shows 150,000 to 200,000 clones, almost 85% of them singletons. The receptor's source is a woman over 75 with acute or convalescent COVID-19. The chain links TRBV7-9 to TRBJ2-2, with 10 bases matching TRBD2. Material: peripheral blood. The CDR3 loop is CASSPPGLAPGELFF. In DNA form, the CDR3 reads TGTGCCAGCAGCCCACCGGGACTAGCGCCCGGGGAGCTGTTTTTT.